This T cell receptor beta chain was retrieved from a study of blood T cell repertoires in COVID-19. This clone was observed a single time. There are 16 residues in the CDR3. The V and J ends lost 4 bases and 2 bases, in that order; junction bases with no gene match: 7. CDR1 is SEHNR and CDR2 is FQNEAQ in the germline V gene (reference sequence). Data came from immunoSEQ multiplex PCR; TCRdb stores just in-frame clones and leaves some out. The table shows around 290,000 clones, with roughly nine tenths occurring only once. Material for sequencing was peripheral blood. The rearrangement uses TRBV7-9 and TRBJ2-3; 9 bases are shared with TRBD2. The TCR comes from a woman between 25 and 40 years old with COVID-19, enrolled during active disease. The CDR3 region has the DNA TGTGCCAGCAGCTCACTTAGCGGGAGAGACACAGATACGCAGTATTTT. Its translation is CASSSLSGRDTDTQYF.